The 29 T cell receptor beta chains reported below all come from one sample, sequenced in a study of T cells after yellow fever vaccination. TCRdb reprocessed the 5' RACE reads via MiXCR and lists one record per CDR3 protein. The sample consists of over 150,000 distinct CDR3 sequences, about 6% of them appearing once. Specimen: CD4+ T cells sorted from PBMCs, collected on the day of the first yellow fever vaccination. Receptors were obtained from a man between 18 and 35 years old who received the YFV17D yellow fever vaccine.

This clonotype showed up just a few times. The CDR3: CASNLASGGLNEQFF. DNA for the CDR3: TGCGCCAGCAATCTGGCCAGCGGGGGCCTCAATGAGCAGTTCTTC. The rearrangement joins TRBV5-1 to TRBJ2-1; the match to TRBD2 covers 8 bases. Looked up from germline, CDR1 is SGHRS and CDR2 is YFSETQ. CDR3 length: 15 amino acids. V lost 6 bases and J lost 6; bases outside the gene matches: 11.

In this sample, this clonotype turned up a few times. The V and J genes are TRBV7-3 and TRBJ2-1; D may be TRBD1 (6 bases). Germline CDR1 reads SGHTA; CDR2 reads FQGTGA. Trimming pared 5 bases from V and 4 bases from J, leaving 12 bases between. CDR3 size: 14 residues. CDR3 coding DNA: TGTGCCAGCAGCGGAGGACAGCCTTACAATGAGCAGTTCTTC. Encoded protein: CASSGGQPYNEQFF.

This clonotype has ten or more counts. The chain carries TRBV20-1 and TRBJ2-1, with 8 nucleotides matching TRBD1. The CDR3 runs 12 residues. From germline, CDR1 is DFQATT and CDR2 SNEGSKA (reference sequence). The trim removed 3 bases at V and 10 bases at J, leaving 5 bases unmatched. CDR3 DNA sequence: TGCAGTGCTAGCCCCGGGACAGGAGAGCAGTTCTTC. This encodes CSASPGTGEQFF.

About this clonotype itself: Possible read error: a much larger clone is one base away. The V and J genes are TRBV12-3 or TRBV12-4 and TRBJ1-2; the D is unclear. V was clipped by 3 bases and J by 7 bases, with 9 bases between them. The CDR3 totals 12 residues. CDR3 in amino acids: CASSFRSAGYTF. The CDR3 nucleotides are TGTGCCAGCAGTTTTAGGAGTGCTGGCTACACCTTC.

The chain joins TRBV12-3 or TRBV12-4 to TRBJ2-5, with D possibly matching TRBD2 (6 bases). V was pared by 3 bases and J by 7 bases, with 9 bases between. CDR3 length: 12 amino acids. The CDR3 bases are TGTGCCAGCAGTTTCCCCGGGGGGACCCAGTACTTC. Protein sequence: CASSFPGGTQYF.

This chain connects TRBV18 to TRBJ1-1; TRBD1 might be the D (6 bases). Trimming left V 5 bases short and J 0 bases short, with 16 bases between. Germline CDR1 KGHSH, CDR2 LQKENI. The CDR3 covers 16 residues. This CDR3 is CASSEALDRLNTEAFF. CDR3 DNA sequence: TGTGCCAGCTCAGAAGCCTTGGACAGACTGAACACTGAAGCTTTCTTT.

This clonotype was counted at least ten times. This chain joins TRBV4-1 and TRBJ1-2; D is possibly TRBD1 (5 bases). There are 14 residues in the CDR3. The germline CDR1 and CDR2 sequences are MGHRA and YSYEKL. V was clipped by 5 bases and J by 2 bases, with 12 bases between them. CDR3 in DNA: TGCGCCAGCAGCGTCTCAGGGAAGAACTATGGCTACACCTTC. Its protein is CASSVSGKNYGYTF.

This clonotype was seen a single time. The chain carries TRBV7-9 and TRBJ2-1; D possibly corresponds to TRBD1 (6 bases). CDR3 size: 16 residues. Trimming took off 5 bases at V and 5 bases at J, with 19 bases between the two ends. CDR1 SEHNR and CDR2 FQNEAQ come from the germline V gene (reference sequence). The CDR3, as DNA: TGTGCCAGCAGCCCTCAGGGGAGCTATAGCGACAATGAGCAGTTCTTC. Protein sequence: CASSPQGSYSDNEQFF.

In its sample, this clonotype was seen many times. The chain joins TRBV7-2 to TRBJ2-3; D gene ambiguous. Germline V CDR1 and CDR2: SGHTA, FQGNSA. This CDR3 is 14 amino acids long. Trimming removed 5 bases from V and 7 bases from J, with 16 bases in between. The CDR3 protein is CASSPRVLPNTQYF. DNA of the CDR3: TGTGCCAGCAGCCCCCGGGTTCTGCCGAATACGCAGTATTTT.

This clonotype was detected a few times. The DNA for the CDR3 is TGTGCCAGCAGTTATGGCCTGACTTACGAGCAGTACGTC. The encoded protein is CASSYGLTYEQYV. The chain uses TRBV6-5 and TRBJ2-7, with D unclear. The CDR3 consists of 13 residues. Germline V gives CDR1 MNHEY, CDR2 SVGAGI. V lost 3 bases and J 4 bases, leaving 10 bases between the germline ends.

This clonotype showed up just a few times. This rearrangement joins TRBV7-2 to TRBJ2-1; weak D call: TRBD1 (5 bases). V lost 1 base and J lost 8, with 18 bases in between. Germline values: CDR1 SGHTA, CDR2 FQGNSA. This CDR3 comprises 16 residues. The CDR3 nucleotides read TGTGCCAGCAGCTTAGATACTTGGGCCGTAGGGGATGAGCAGTTCTTC. As protein: CASSLDTWAVGDEQFF.

Ten or more counts support this clonotype. This rearrangement joins TRBV2 to TRBJ1-4; a weak D match, TRBD1 (5 bases). Germline CDR1 reads SNHLY; CDR2 reads FYNNEI. The CDR3 runs to 13 residues. V dropped 2 bases and J dropped 7 bases, with 8 bases sitting between them. The CDR3 DNA sequence: TGTGCCAGCAGTGAAAGGACACGTGAAAAACTGTTTTTT. Its translation is CASSERTREKLFF.

There are many counts of this clonotype. The chain carries TRBV7-2 and TRBJ1-4; D possibly corresponds to TRBD1 (5 bases). CDR3 length: 11 amino acids. Trimming pared 5 bases from V and 14 bases from J, leaving 12 bases between. CDR1 and CDR2 (germline): SGHTA, FQGNSA. The CDR3 sequence is CASSPGHSLFF. CDR3 bases: TGTGCCAGCAGCCCCGGACACAGCCTGTTTTTT.

This clonotype was detected ten times or more. The chain combines TRBV6-1 with TRBJ1-6, with D tentatively TRBD1 (5 bases). Germline CDR1 reads MNHNS; CDR2 reads SASEGT. CDR3 length: 16 residues. The V gene lost 6 bases and the J gene lost 0 bases, with 12 bases spanning the gap. The CDR3 spells CASRWDSTSYNSPLHF. The CDR3 nucleotides are TGTGCCAGCAGGTGGGACTCAACCTCCTATAATTCACCCCTCCACTTT.

V gene TRBV7-3 combines with J gene TRBJ1-1; maybe TRBD1 (5 bases). Trimming cost V 5 bases and J 5 bases, with 12 bases left between them. The CDR3 is made up of 13 amino acids. Germline V CDR1 and CDR2: SGHTA, FQGTGA. The CDR3 region is CASSGGEGTEAFF. The CDR3 DNA is TGTGCCAGCAGCGGGGGTGAAGGTACTGAAGCTTTCTTT.

To note about this clonotype: A much bigger clone sits one base away, suggesting this may be a read error. This rearrangement joins TRBV7-2 to TRBJ2-5; 8 bases match TRBD2. The germline CDR1 and CDR2 sequences are SGHTA and FQGNSA. The CDR3 has 15 amino acids. The ends lost 5 bases at V and 5 bases at J; junction bases unmatched: 10. The CDR3 DNA reads as TGTGCCAGCAGCCTCTGGACTAGCCGTCACGAGACCCAGTACTTC. It is translated as CASSLWTSRHETQYF. The full variable domain, in which reference TRBV7-2 and TRBJ2-5 provide the parts outside the CDR3, is GAGVSQSPSNKVTEKGKDVELRCDPISGHTALYWYRQSLGQGLEFLIYFQGNSAPDKSGLPSDRFSAERTGGSVSTLTIQRTQQEDSAVYLCASSLWTSRHETQYFGPGTRLLVL.

This clonotype was recorded many times. V gene TRBV24-1 combines with J gene TRBJ2-7; D is unresolved. Germline V gene lookup returns CDR1 KGHDR and CDR2 SFDVKD. V was shortened by 9 bases and J by 5 bases, with 16 bases between the two germline ends. The CDR3 has 13 amino acids. CDR3 protein: CATLAGRKNEQYF. In nucleotides, the CDR3 is TGTGCCACCTTGGCTGGGCGGAAGAACGAGCAGTACTTC.

The chain joins TRBV20-1 to TRBJ2-4, with a weak D call TRBD1 (6 bases). The CDR3 has 13 amino acids. The germline gives CDR1 DFQATT, CDR2 SNEGSKA (reference sequence). Trimming stripped 7 bases from V and 2 bases from J, with 12 bases between. The CDR3 DNA follows: TGCAGTGGCTCACAGGGCACCAAAAACATTCAGTACTTC. It codes for CSGSQGTKNIQYF.

This clonotype was seen at least ten times. The rearrangement uses TRBV11-2 and TRBJ1-1; D is unclear. CDR1 and CDR2 from the germline V gene are SGHAT and FQNNGV. Trimming removed 0 bases at V and 5 bases at J, with 7 bases between. The CDR3 spans 13 residues. CDR3 sequence reads: CASSLDWGTEAFF. CDR3 in DNA: TGTGCCAGCAGCTTAGATTGGGGTACTGAAGCTTTCTTT.

The V call is TRBV6-1, the J call TRBJ2-3, with 14 bases aligning to TRBD2. CDR3 length: 17 amino acids. The V and J ends lost 6 bases and 5 bases, in that order; junction bases with no gene match: 10. Germline V CDR1 and CDR2: MNHNS, SASEGT. The CDR3 loop is CASRFRLAGGQVDTQYF. The CDR3 DNA follows: TGTGCCAGCAGATTCCGACTAGCGGGGGGGCAAGTAGATACGCAGTATTTT.

This clonotype appeared many times. V is TRBV9 and J is TRBJ1-4; 9 bases align to TRBD1. Germline-derived CDR1 and CDR2 are SGDLS and YYNGEE. CDR3 size: 16 residues. V gave up 3 bases and J gave up 8 bases; unmatched junction bases: 11. The CDR3, as DNA: TGTGCCAGCAGCGGAGGGACAGGGACCGCCGCGGAAAAACTGTTTTTT. Amino acids: CASSGGTGTAAEKLFF.

Points on this clonotype: A junction end diverges from the germline sequence, so it may reflect a read error. The chain is built from TRBV5-6 and TRBJ2-3; maybe TRBD2 (5 bases). The CDR3 spans 18 residues. Germline assignment: CDR1 SGHDT and CDR2 YYEEEE. The CDR3 is CAGSLGHPEDWGTDTQYF. DNA of the CDR3: TGTGCCGGCAGCTTGGGTCACCCCGAGGACTGGGGCACAGATACGCAGTATTTT.

This clonotype was observed at least ten times. The chain is built from TRBV11-2 and TRBJ2-5, with a possible D match to TRBD2 (5 bases). V lost 3 bases and J 4 bases, leaving 12 bases between the germline ends. The germline CDR1 and CDR2 sequences are SGHAT and FQNNGV. The CDR3 is 14 amino acids. The CDR3 is CASSFGGRIETQYF. In DNA form, the CDR3 reads TGTGCCAGCAGCTTCGGCGGGCGGATAGAGACCCAGTACTTC.

This clonotype came up many times. The V gene is TRBV28, the J gene TRBJ2-1; 9 nucleotides align to TRBD2. Germline CDR1 reads MDHEN; CDR2 reads SYDVKM. This CDR3 region has 15 residues. Trimming cost V 3 bases and J 8 bases; bases outside gene matches: 8. The CDR3: CASSFGAGGQDEQFF. The CDR3 coding sequence is TGTGCCAGCAGTTTTGGGGCGGGGGGGCAGGATGAGCAGTTCTTC.

This rearrangement joins TRBV15 to TRBJ2-6; unclear D gene. This CDR3 is built from 16 residues. Germline CDR1 reads LNHNV; CDR2 reads YYDKDF (reference sequence). V was cut by 1 base and J by 0 bases, with 7 bases left in between. Here the CDR3 DNA reads TGTGCCACCAGCAGAGTTCAGCGCTCTGGGGCCAACGTCCTGACTTTC. Translating it yields CATSRVQRSGANVLTF.

This clonotype was observed many times. V is TRBV7-2 and J is TRBJ2-2; D possibly corresponds to TRBD2 (5 bases). CDR3 length: 14 residues. Trimming removed 5 bases at V and 2 bases at J, with 9 bases between. The germline gives CDR1 SGHTA, CDR2 FQGNSA. The CDR3 is CASSRTGNTGELFF. In nucleotides, the CDR3 is TGTGCCAGCAGCCGGACGGGAAACACCGGGGAGCTGTTTTTT.

DNA for the CDR3: TGTGCCAGCAGTTTCACGGGGGCTGGGGCCAACGTCCTGACTTTC. Translated: CASSFTGAGANVLTF. This chain joins TRBV12-3 or TRBV12-4 and TRBJ2-6; D might be TRBD2 (6 bases). The CDR3 totals 15 residues. V lost 3 bases and J 2 bases, leaving 8 bases between the germline ends.

The sample holds many counts of this clonotype. V is TRBV6-5 and J is TRBJ2-5, with D possibly TRBD1 on 6 matching bases. V was clipped by 7 bases and J by 4 bases, with 19 bases between them. Germline CDR1 and CDR2: MNHEY and SVGAGI. This CDR3 region has 15 residues. CDR3 amino acids: CASTFIRGLGETQYF. The DNA for the CDR3 is TGTGCCAGCACCTTTATCAGGGGTTTGGGAGAGACCCAGTACTTC.

This clonotype was counted many times. The chain carries TRBV3-1 and TRBJ2-5; TRBD2 matches at 7 bases. Trimming removed 2 bases from V and 1 base from J; junction bases left unmatched: 4. The CDR3 totals 15 residues. Germline V gene lookup returns CDR1 LGHDT and CDR2 YNNKEL (reference sequence). CDR3 in amino acids: CASSQNSGPQETQYF. CDR3 bases: TGTGCCAGCAGCCAAAATAGCGGGCCCCAAGAGACCCAGTACTTC.